One sample yielded the 32 T cell receptor beta chains listed below, sequenced in a study of blood T cell repertoires in COVID-19. Method: immunoSEQ multiplex PCR; TCRdb's copy keeps in-frame clones and lacks some. This table has 470,000 or so clones, roughly 87% appearing once. Material for sequencing was PBMCs or T cells enriched from blood (not recorded which). The receptors were sampled from a woman aged 18-30 years with acute COVID-19.

The V gene is TRBV7-8, the J gene TRBJ1-3; the D gene is possibly TRBD1 (5 bases). The CDR3 totals 14 residues. CDR1 is SGHVS, CDR2 FQNEAQ, per germline. Deletions cut 6 bases from V and 4 bases from J, with 13 bases between. The CDR3 region is CASRPTAGGNTIYF. The CDR3 nucleotides read TGTGCCAGCAGGCCGACAGCGGGAGGAAACACCATATATTTT.

The chain employs TRBV28 and TRBJ2-1, with 8 bases aligning to TRBD2. This CDR3 is 15 amino acids long. Germline CDR1 is MDHEN and CDR2 is SYDVKM. J lost 5 bases, V lost 6 bases, and 9 bases had no gene match. The CDR3 region is CASRLTPLADNEQFF. The DNA for the CDR3 is TGTGCCAGCAGACTAACCCCACTAGCGGACAATGAGCAGTTCTTC.

V and J are TRBV11-1 and TRBJ1-1; D not certain. From germline, CDR1 is SGHAT and CDR2 FQDESV (reference sequence). Trimming took 4 bases from V and 5 from J, leaving 5 bases between them. CDR3 length: 11 residues. The CDR3 spells CASSSGTEAFF. CDR3 bases: TGTGCCAGCAGCTCCGGTACTGAAGCTTTCTTT.

The V call is TRBV9, the J call TRBJ2-1; 8 positions agree with TRBD2. With 2 bases clipped from V and 6 bases from J, the junction kept 7 bases outside the gene matches. The CDR3 contains 15 residues. CDR1 and CDR2 from the germline V gene are SGDLS and YYNGEE. CDR3 sequence reads: CASSVGTSIGNEQFF. The CDR3 DNA sequence: TGTGCCAGCAGCGTCGGGACTAGTATTGGCAATGAGCAGTTCTTC. Using reference TRBV9 and TRBJ2-1 for the parts outside the CDR3, the full variable domain is DSGVTQTPKHLITATGQRVTLRCSPRSGDLSVYWYQQSLDQGLQFLIQYYNGEERAKGNILERFSAQQFPDLHSELNLSSLELGDSALYFCASSVGTSIGNEQFFGPGTRLTVL.

This chain connects TRBV10-1 to TRBJ1-3; D ambiguous. The CDR3 runs to 15 residues. Trimming cost V 0 bases and J 0 bases, with 6 bases left between them. Germline V gene data show CDR1 as WNHNN and CDR2 as SYGVQD (reference sequence). CDR3 protein: CASSESAGSGNTIYF. The CDR3 DNA sequence: TGCGCCAGCAGTGAGTCGGCGGGCTCTGGAAACACCATATATTTT.

This clone was seen a single time. The V gene is TRBV7-2, the J gene TRBJ2-1; TRBD2 matches 11 bases. J lost 5 bases, V lost 3 bases, and 6 bases had no gene match. The germline V gene has CDR1 SGHTA and CDR2 FQGNSA. This CDR3 contains 16 residues. The CDR3 region is CASSLVAGGQNNEQFF. The CDR3 DNA is TGTGCCAGCAGCTTGGTAGCGGGAGGGCAAAACAATGAGCAGTTCTTC.

The CDR3 sequence: CSVGLTGRTTGELFF. The CDR3 DNA is TGCAGCGTTGGATTGACAGGCCGTACCACCGGGGAGCTGTTTTTT. The V gene is TRBV29-1, the J gene TRBJ2-2; weak D call: TRBD1 (6 bases). Deletions cut 4 bases from V and 4 bases from J, with 16 bases between. Germline lookup yields CDR1 SQVTM and CDR2 ANQGSEA. The CDR3 length is 15 residues.

V and J are TRBV12-5 and TRBJ2-7, with no clear D. The ends were cut back, 3 bases at V and 1 base at J, with 13 bases in the middle. The CDR3 spans 15 residues. Germline loops: CDR1 LGHNT, CDR2 FRNRAP. The CDR3 region has the DNA TGTGCTAGTGGTTTCTTGGGCATTGGATCCTACGAGCAGTACTTC. Translated: CASGFLGIGSYEQYF.

The chain combines TRBV5-4 with TRBJ1-5; the D is unclear. The germline gives CDR1 SGHNT, CDR2 YYREEE (reference sequence). The length of the CDR3 is 13 residues. Trimming left V 4 bases short and J 3 bases short, with 8 bases between. The CDR3 is CASSTDPNQPQHF. The CDR3 DNA sequence: TGTGCCAGCAGCACAGATCCCAATCAGCCCCAGCATTTT.

V and J are TRBV6-5 and TRBJ2-7, with D tentatively TRBD2 (6 bases). The CDR3 runs to 12 residues. V was clipped by 7 bases and J by 2 bases, with 9 bases between them. Germline loops: CDR1 MNHEY, CDR2 SVGAGI. Here the CDR3 reads CASIGGTYEQYF. CDR3 sequence (DNA): TGTGCCAGCATAGGCGGGACCTACGAGCAGTACTTC.

V and J are TRBV7-2 and TRBJ2-1; TRBD2 matches 9 bases. The junction had 1 base not matched to a gene; V was cut back by 0 bases and J by 4 bases. Germline lookup yields CDR1 SGHTA and CDR2 FQGNSA. The CDR3 has 15 amino acids. The CDR3 region has the DNA TGTGCCAGCAGCTTAGCTAGCGGGGGATACAATGAGCAGTTCTTC. Translation gives CASSLASGGYNEQFF.

The chain has TRBV19 and TRBJ2-3, with 10 nucleotides matching TRBD2. The V segment lost 3 bases and the J segment 5 bases; nucleotides outside the gene matches: 11. The CDR3 is 17 amino acids. From germline, CDR1 is LNHDA and CDR2 SQIVND (reference sequence). CDR3 in amino acids: CASSIMRSGGVRDTQYF. CDR3 nucleotides: TGTGCCAGTAGTATTATGAGGAGCGGGGGGGTTAGAGATACGCAGTATTTT.

The J gene is TRBJ2-1, the V gene TRBV7-9, with TRBD2 as a possible D gene (5 bases). In germline, CDR1 is SEHNR, CDR2 FQNEAQ (reference sequence). Trimming removed 0 bases at V and 4 bases at J, with 19 bases between. CDR3 length equals 18 residues. The CDR3 DNA reads as TGTGCCAGCAGCTTAGCGCAAGGAGGCAGGCCGAATTACAATGAGCAGTTCTTC. Translated, it gives CASSLAQGGRPNYNEQFF.

This rearrangement joins TRBV28 to TRBJ2-1, with 7 nucleotides matching TRBD2. After removal of 3 bases from V and 8 bases from J, the junction contained 4 bases not matched to a gene. CDR1 and CDR2 (germline): MDHEN, SYDVKM. This CDR3 contains 13 residues. The CDR3: CASSFGGRDEQFF. In DNA, the CDR3 is TGTGCCAGCAGTTTCGGGGGGAGGGATGAGCAGTTCTTC.

The chain carries TRBV5-1 and TRBJ2-3; TRBD2 aligns across 7 bases. The CDR3 is 15 amino acids. V lost 0 bases and J lost 5; bases outside the gene matches: 6. CDR1 is SGHRS, CDR2 YFSETQ, per germline. DNA of the CDR3: TGCGCCAGCAGCTTGGAAACCAGCGGGGAAGATACGCAGTATTTT. Translation: CASSLETSGEDTQYF. Using reference TRBV5-1 and TRBJ2-3 for the parts outside the CDR3, the full variable domain is KAGVTQTPRYLIKTRGQQVTLSCSPISGHRSVSWYQQTPGQGLQFLFEYFSETQRNKGNFPGRFSGRQFSNSRSEMNVSTLELGDSALYLCASSLETSGEDTQYFGPGTRLTVL.

The chain employs TRBV19 and TRBJ1-2, with D possibly TRBD1 on 6 matching bases. CDR3 length: 14 amino acids. Germline V CDR1 and CDR2: LNHDA, SQIVND (reference sequence). The V end lost 8 bases, the J end lost 0 bases, and 13 bases lay between the germline ends. CDR3 sequence reads: CASSKDRSNYGYTF. The CDR3 DNA sequence: TGTGCCAGTTCAAAGGACAGATCTAACTATGGCTACACCTTC.

The chain carries TRBV3-1 (or the pseudogene TRBV3-2) and TRBJ2-2, with D unresolved. The CDR3 totals 14 residues. CDR1 is LGHDT, CDR2 YNNKEL, per germline (reference sequence). V lost 3 bases to trimming and J lost 4 bases, with 9 bases between them. Here the CDR3 reads CASSQRSGTGELFF. The CDR3 region has the DNA TGTGCCAGCAGCCAGAGAAGTGGCACCGGGGAGCTGTTTTTT.

The chain recombines TRBV7-2 with TRBJ2-1, with 8 bases fitting TRBD1. In germline, CDR1 is SGHTA, CDR2 FQGNSA. The CDR3 runs 16 residues. The V segment lost 5 bases and the J segment 4 bases; nucleotides outside the gene matches: 10. The CDR3 reads CASSPSTGEQYNEQFF. CDR3 bases: TGTGCCAGCAGCCCCTCGACAGGGGAACAGTACAATGAGCAGTTCTTC.

This clone has just one count. The rearrangement links TRBV6-5 to TRBJ2-1; 12 bases align to TRBD2. From germline, CDR1 is MNHEY and CDR2 SVGAGI. V shed 0 bases, J shed 8 bases, and the junction held 5 bases outside the gene matches. The CDR3 contains 16 residues. The DNA for the CDR3 is TGTGCCAGCAGTTACTCGAGGCTAGCGGGAGGGGATGAGCAGTTCTTC. Translation gives CASSYSRLAGGDEQFF.

This clone was counted a few times. V is TRBV7-8 and J is TRBJ1-5, with D hard to call. V lost 2 bases and J lost 1, with 12 bases in between. The CDR3 is made up of 16 amino acids. The V gene's germline CDR1 is SGHVS and CDR2 FQNEAQ. CDR3 coding DNA: TGTGCCAGCAGCTTATTTTTTGGGCAGAGCAATCAGCCCCAGCATTTT. Protein product: CASSLFFGQSNQPQHF.

The V gene is TRBV27, the J gene TRBJ2-3; TRBD1 matches at 8 bases. The ends lost 5 bases at V and 2 bases at J; junction bases unmatched: 6. The germline V gene has CDR1 MNHEY and CDR2 SMNVEV (reference sequence). CDR3 length: 15 amino acids. CDR3 nucleotide sequence: TGTGCCAGCAGTCCCCAGGGGGCCACCACAGATACGCAGTATTTT. It specifies CASSPQGATTDTQYF.

Comments on this clone: Other DNA sequences of this sample code for an identical CDR3. The chain recombines TRBV27 with TRBJ1-5; D not resolved. CDR1 is MNHEY, CDR2 SMNVEV, per germline (reference sequence). V lost 0 bases and J 0 bases, leaving 6 bases between the germline ends. CDR3 length: 15 amino acids. The CDR3 sequence: CASSLSSYSNQPQHF. CDR3 DNA sequence: TGTGCCAGCAGTTTATCGAGCTATAGCAATCAGCCCCAGCATTTT.

The gene calls are TRBV11-2 and TRBJ1-2; TRBD1 agrees at 7 bases. The CDR3 totals 13 residues. Trimming took 4 bases from V and 3 from J; bases not matched to a gene: 2. Germline V gene sequence: CDR1 SGHAT, CDR2 FQNNGV. The CDR3 here is CASSSTGDYGYTF. CDR3 nucleotides: TGTGCCAGCAGCTCCACAGGGGACTATGGCTACACCTTC.

The J gene is TRBJ2-7, the V gene TRBV24-1; 12 bases fit TRBD2. Germline V gene data show CDR1 as KGHDR and CDR2 as SFDVKD. Trimming removed 9 bases from V and 4 bases from J; junction bases left unmatched: 18. The CDR3 length is 18 residues. CDR3 sequence: CATQVSDRGLAGPYEQYF. CDR3 coding DNA: TGTGCCACCCAAGTTTCGGACAGAGGACTAGCGGGACCATACGAGCAGTACTTC.

The J gene is TRBJ2-7, the V gene TRBV27, with TRBD1 matching 9 bases. V lost 6 bases, J lost 5 bases, and 14 bases stayed unmatched. Looked up from germline, CDR1 is MNHEY and CDR2 is SMNVEV (reference sequence). CDR3 length equals 16 residues. CDR3 sequence reads: CASSSIPGQGRDEQYF. DNA for the CDR3: TGTGCCAGCAGCTCTATTCCGGGACAGGGAAGGGACGAGCAGTACTTC.

The CDR3: CASRYREETQYF. CDR3 nucleotides: TGTGCCAGTCGATACAGGGAAGAGACCCAGTACTTC. This chain connects TRBV28 to TRBJ2-5, with a weak D call TRBD1 (6 bases). This CDR3 contains 12 residues. V was pared by 9 bases and J by 3 bases, with 11 bases between. Germline V lookup: CDR1 MDHEN, CDR2 SYDVKM.

The chain links TRBV3-1 (or the pseudogene TRBV3-2) to TRBJ1-5; tentatively, D is TRBD1 (5 bases). CDR1 and CDR2 (germline): LGHDT, YNNKEL (reference sequence). This CDR3 has 14 residues. The germline V and J ends were trimmed by 2 bases and 6 bases, with 11 bases remaining between them. The CDR3 coding sequence is TGTGCCAGCAGCCAATCCGACGGGGGTCAGCCCCAGCATTTT. It codes for CASSQSDGGQPQHF.

Comments on this clone: The junction departs from the called germline gene at one end, perhaps through a read error. The genes are TRBV7-9 and TRBJ2-7, with D possibly matching TRBD2 (7 bases). The CDR3 covers 14 residues. Germline V CDR1 and CDR2: SEHNR, FQNEAQ (reference sequence). As DNA, the CDR3 is TGTGCCAGCAGCTTAACCGGGGGGCTTATGGGGGCCCTCTTC. This translates into CASSLTGGLMGALF.

The sample holds a few counts of this clone. The V and J genes are TRBV7-8 and TRBJ1-5, with no clear D. Trimming cost V 5 bases and J 3 bases, with 17 bases left between them. CDR3 length equals 16 residues. Germline V CDR1 and CDR2: SGHVS, FQNEAQ. CDR3 region: CASSHLDSNINQPQHF. The CDR3 nucleotides are TGTGCCAGCAGCCACCTGGACTCAAACATCAATCAGCCCCAGCATTTT.

V and J are TRBV27 and TRBJ1-5; D may be TRBD1 (5 bases). The CDR3 contains 15 residues. The germline CDR1 and CDR2 sequences are MNHEY and SMNVEV (reference sequence). The V and J ends lost 0 bases and 2 bases respectively, with 8 bases between them. This chain's CDR3 is CASSLSGAGNQPQHF. The CDR3 DNA sequence: TGTGCCAGCAGTTTATCAGGGGCCGGCAATCAGCCCCAGCATTTT.

The genes are TRBV27 and TRBJ2-1; 13 nucleotides line up with TRBD2. Trimming cost V 6 bases and J 8 bases; bases outside gene matches: 7. The CDR3 has 15 amino acids. CDR1 is MNHEY and CDR2 is SMNVEV in the germline V gene (reference sequence). This CDR3 reads CASSLRTSGSDEQFF. CDR3 nucleotide sequence: TGTGCCAGCAGCCTGAGGACTAGCGGGAGTGATGAGCAGTTCTTC.

The chain links TRBV7-3 to TRBJ2-3; D is undetermined. Trimming pared 5 bases from V and 0 bases from J, leaving 6 bases between. Germline V gene sequence: CDR1 SGHTA, CDR2 FQGTGA. The CDR3 consists of 13 residues. CDR3 region: CASSQQSTDTQYF. In DNA form, the CDR3 reads TGTGCCAGCAGCCAACAGAGCACAGATACGCAGTATTTT.